The rows below give T cell receptor beta chains drawn from one sample of a study of cytomegalovirus exposure and HLA in healthy donors. Repertoires were generated with immunoSEQ multiplex PCR, while TCRdb's copy carries only in-frame clones and drops some. The table has 170,000 or so clones, 60% to 80% seen once. Sequencing was performed on PBMCs. Every receptor here comes from a woman in her 30s in good health and CMV-seronegative. Both conserved end residues are part of each CDR3. Fields, in order: V gene, D gene, clone size, J gene, CDR3 DNA, CDR3 protein. A D gene is named only where the DNA matches it firmly. Where a row states a size, it is once, few, many or the class of an expanded clone; other rows omit it.

V: TRBV5-1
D: NA
size: NA
J: TRBJ1-1
DNA: TGCGCCAGCAGCCCACTCCGGGGTTACACTGAAGCTTTCTTT
CDR3: CASSPLRGYTEAFF

V: TRBV7-8
D: NA
size: NA
J: TRBJ1-1
DNA: TGTGCCAGCAGCTCCTGGGAGGGCAACACTGAAGCTTTCTTT
CDR3: CASSSWEGNTEAFF

V: TRBV5-1
D: TRBD2
size: NA
J: TRBJ2-1
DNA: TGCGCCAGCAGCGCTAGCGGGGGGGGTGGAGAGCAGTTCTTC
CDR3: CASSASGGGGEQFF

V: TRBV6-5
D: NA
size: NA
J: TRBJ2-3
DNA: TGTGCCAGCAGCTCCCGTTCAGATACGCAGTATTTT
CDR3: CASSSRSDTQYF

V: TRBV7-2
D: TRBD1
size: NA
J: TRBJ1-1
DNA: TGTGCCAGCAGCTTAATTTCTTCGGACAGGGGAGGCGCTTTCTTT
CDR3: CASSLISSDRGGAFF

V: TRBV5-1
D: NA
size: NA
J: TRBJ2-5
DNA: TGCGCCAGCAGCCAAGCCCCACAAGAGACCCAGTACTTC
CDR3: CASSQAPQETQYF

V: TRBV5-1
D: NA
size: NA
J: TRBJ1-1
DNA: TGCGCCAGCAGCCCCGCACCTCTCAGGGGAGACACTGAAGCTTTCTTT
CDR3: CASSPAPLRGDTEAFF

V: TRBV7-9
D: NA
size: NA
J: TRBJ1-1
DNA: TGTGCCAGCAGCTTAGCTCTTGGGGGCCGGACTGAAGCTTTCTTT
CDR3: CASSLALGGRTEAFF

V: TRBV18
D: TRBD1
size: few
J: TRBJ2-7
DNA: TGTGCCAGCTCTCGGCCGGGACAGGGGTCAGAGCAGTACTTC
CDR3: CASSRPGQGSEQYF

V: TRBV2
D: NA
size: few
J: TRBJ2-2
DNA: TGTGCCAGCAGGGACTCTAACACCGGGGAGCTGTTTTTT
CDR3: CASRDSNTGELFF